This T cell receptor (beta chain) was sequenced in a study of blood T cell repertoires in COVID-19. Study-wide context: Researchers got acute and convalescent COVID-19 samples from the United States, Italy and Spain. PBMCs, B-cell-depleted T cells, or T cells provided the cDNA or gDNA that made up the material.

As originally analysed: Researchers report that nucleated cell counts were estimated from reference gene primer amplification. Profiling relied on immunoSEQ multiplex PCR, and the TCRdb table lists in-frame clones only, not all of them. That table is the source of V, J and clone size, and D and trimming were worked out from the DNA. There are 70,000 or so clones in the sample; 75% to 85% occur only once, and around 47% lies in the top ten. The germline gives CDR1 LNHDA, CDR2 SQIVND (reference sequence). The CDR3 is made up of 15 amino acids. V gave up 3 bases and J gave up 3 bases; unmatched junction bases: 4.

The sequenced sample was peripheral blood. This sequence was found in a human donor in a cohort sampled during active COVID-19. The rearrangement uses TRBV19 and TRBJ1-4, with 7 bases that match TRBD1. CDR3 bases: TGTGCCAGTAGTATCCCCCAGGGGGCTAATGAAAAACTGTTTTTT. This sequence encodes CASSIPQGANEKLFF.